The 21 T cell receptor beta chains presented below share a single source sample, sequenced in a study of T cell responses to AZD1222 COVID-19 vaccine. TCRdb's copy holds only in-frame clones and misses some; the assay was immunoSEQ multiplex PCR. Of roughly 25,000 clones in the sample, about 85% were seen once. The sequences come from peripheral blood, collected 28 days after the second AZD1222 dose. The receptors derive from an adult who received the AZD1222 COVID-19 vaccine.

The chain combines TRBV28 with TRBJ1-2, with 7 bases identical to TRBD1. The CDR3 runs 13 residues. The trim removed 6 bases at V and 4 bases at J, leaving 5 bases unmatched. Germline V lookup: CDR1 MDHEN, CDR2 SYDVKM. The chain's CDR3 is CASRSGGTYGYTF. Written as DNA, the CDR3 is TGTGCCAGCAGATCAGGGGGGACCTATGGCTACACCTTC.

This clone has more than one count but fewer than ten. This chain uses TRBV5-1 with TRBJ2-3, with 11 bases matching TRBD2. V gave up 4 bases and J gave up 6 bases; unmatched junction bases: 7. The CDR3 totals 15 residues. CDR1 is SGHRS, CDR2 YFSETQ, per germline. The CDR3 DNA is TGCGCCAGCAGCCTTAGCGGGGGGGCCGGGGATACGCAGTATTTT. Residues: CASSLSGGAGDTQYF.

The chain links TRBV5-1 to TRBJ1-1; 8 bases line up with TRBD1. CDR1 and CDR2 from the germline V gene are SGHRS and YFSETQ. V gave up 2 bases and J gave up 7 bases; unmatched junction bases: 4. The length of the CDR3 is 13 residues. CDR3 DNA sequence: TGCGCCAGCAGCTTTCAGGGGGCAAGTGAAGCTTTCTTT. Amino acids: CASSFQGASEAFF.

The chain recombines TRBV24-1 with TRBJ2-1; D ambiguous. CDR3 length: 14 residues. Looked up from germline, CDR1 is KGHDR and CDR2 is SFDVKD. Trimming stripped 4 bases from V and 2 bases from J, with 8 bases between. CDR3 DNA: TGTGCCACCAGTGAGGCAGTCCCCTACAATGAGCAGTTCTTC. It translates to CATSEAVPYNEQFF.

CDR3 protein: CASETTAIEQVSLGEQFF. CDR3 DNA: TGTGCCAGCGAAACGACCGCGATTGAGCAGGTCTCCCTCGGTGAGCAGTTCTTC. This sequence joins TRBV11-2 and TRBJ2-1; D is unclear. Germline values: CDR1 SGHAT, CDR2 FQNNGV. This CDR3 contains 18 residues. V gave up 8 bases and J gave up 9 bases, with 32 bases separating them.

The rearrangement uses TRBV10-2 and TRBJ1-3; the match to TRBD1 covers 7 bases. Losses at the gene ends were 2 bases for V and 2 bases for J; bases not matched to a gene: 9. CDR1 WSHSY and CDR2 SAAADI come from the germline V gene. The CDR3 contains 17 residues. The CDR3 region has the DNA TGCGCCAGCAGTGAGACGGACATGACAGGGCCTGGAAACACCATATATTTT. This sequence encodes CASSETDMTGPGNTIYF.

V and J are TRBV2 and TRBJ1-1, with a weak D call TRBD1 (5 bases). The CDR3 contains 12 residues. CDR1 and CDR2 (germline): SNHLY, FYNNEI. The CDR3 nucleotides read TGTGCTTTGATTGGGGGGTACACTGAAGCTTTCTTT. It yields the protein CALIGGYTEAFF.

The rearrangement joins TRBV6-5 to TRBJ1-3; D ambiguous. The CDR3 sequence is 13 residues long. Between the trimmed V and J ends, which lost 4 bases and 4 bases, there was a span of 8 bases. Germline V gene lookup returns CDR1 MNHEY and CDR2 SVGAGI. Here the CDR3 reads CASSSPWGNTIYF. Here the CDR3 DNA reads TGTGCCAGCAGTTCTCCGTGGGGAAACACCATATATTTT.

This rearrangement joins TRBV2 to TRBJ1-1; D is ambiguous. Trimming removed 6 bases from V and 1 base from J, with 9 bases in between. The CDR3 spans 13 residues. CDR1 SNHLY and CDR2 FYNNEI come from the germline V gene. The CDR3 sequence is CASRKEGNTEAFF. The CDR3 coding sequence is TGTGCCAGCAGGAAGGAGGGGAACACTGAAGCTTTCTTT.

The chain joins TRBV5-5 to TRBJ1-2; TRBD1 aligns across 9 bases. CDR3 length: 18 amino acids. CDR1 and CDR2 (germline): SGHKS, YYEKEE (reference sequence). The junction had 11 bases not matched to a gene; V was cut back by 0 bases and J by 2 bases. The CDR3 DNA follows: TGTGCCAGCAGCTTGGGAATGTGGGATGGGACAGGGAACTATGGCTACACCTTC. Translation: CASSLGMWDGTGNYGYTF.

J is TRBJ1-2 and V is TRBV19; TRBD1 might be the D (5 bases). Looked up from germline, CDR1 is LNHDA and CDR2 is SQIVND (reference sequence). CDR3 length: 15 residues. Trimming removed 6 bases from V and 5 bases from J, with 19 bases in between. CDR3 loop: CASSPAGTKGYGYTF. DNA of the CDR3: TGTGCCAGTAGCCCCGCCGGGACGAAAGGGTATGGCTACACCTTC.

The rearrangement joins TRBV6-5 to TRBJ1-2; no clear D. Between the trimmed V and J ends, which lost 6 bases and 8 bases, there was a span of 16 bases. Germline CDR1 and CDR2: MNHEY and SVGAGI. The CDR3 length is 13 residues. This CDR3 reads CASRPGEVSGYTF. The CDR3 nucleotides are TGTGCCAGCAGACCTGGAGAGGTGAGCGGCTACACCTTC.

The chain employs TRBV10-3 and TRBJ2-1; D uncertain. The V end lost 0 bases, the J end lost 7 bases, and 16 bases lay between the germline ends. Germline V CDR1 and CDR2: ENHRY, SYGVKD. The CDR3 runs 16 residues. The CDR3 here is CAISESVYDVRNEQFF. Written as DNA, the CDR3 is TGTGCCATCAGTGAGTCGGTATATGACGTTCGGAATGAGCAGTTCTTC.

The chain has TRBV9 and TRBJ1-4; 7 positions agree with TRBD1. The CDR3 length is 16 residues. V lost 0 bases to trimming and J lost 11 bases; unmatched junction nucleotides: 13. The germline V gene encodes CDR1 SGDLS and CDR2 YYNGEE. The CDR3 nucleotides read TGTGCCAGCAGCGTAGAGTCGGGACAGCCCTTTGGGAAACTGTTTTTT. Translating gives CASSVESGQPFGKLFF.

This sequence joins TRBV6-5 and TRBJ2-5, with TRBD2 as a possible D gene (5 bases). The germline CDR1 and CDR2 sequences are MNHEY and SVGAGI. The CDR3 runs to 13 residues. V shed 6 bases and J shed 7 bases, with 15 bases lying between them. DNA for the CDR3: TGTGCCAGCAGCGCGGCGGGTGGAGGGACCCAGTACTTC. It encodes CASSAAGGGTQYF.

The CDR3 DNA reads as TGCGCCAGCAGCCGGACTAGCGGGAGTCTGGACGAGCAGTACTTC. This sequence encodes CASSRTSGSLDEQYF. This sequence joins TRBV5-1 and TRBJ2-7, with 13 bases fitting TRBD2. The CDR3 runs 15 residues. In germline, CDR1 is SGHRS, CDR2 YFSETQ. V gave up 4 bases and J gave up 5 bases; unmatched junction bases: 6.

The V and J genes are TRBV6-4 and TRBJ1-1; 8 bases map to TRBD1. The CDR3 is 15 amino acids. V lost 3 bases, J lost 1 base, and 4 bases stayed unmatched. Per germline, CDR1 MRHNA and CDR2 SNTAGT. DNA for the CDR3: TGTGCCAGCAGTGAACGGACAGGGCAGAACACTGAAGCTTTCTTT. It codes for CASSERTGQNTEAFF.

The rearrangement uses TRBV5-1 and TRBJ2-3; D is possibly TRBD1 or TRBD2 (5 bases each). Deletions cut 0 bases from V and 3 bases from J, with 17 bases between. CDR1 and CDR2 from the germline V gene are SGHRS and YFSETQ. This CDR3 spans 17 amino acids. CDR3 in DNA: TGCGCCAGCAGCTTGGGTTTCGGGACCGAGGGGACAGATACGCAGTATTTT. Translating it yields CASSLGFGTEGTDTQYF.

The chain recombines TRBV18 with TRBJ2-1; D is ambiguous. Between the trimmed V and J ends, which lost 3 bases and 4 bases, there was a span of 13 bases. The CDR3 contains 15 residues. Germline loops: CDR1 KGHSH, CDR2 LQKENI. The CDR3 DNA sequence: TGTGCCAGCTCACCCGGGCATGGAGCTTACAATGAGCAGTTCTTC. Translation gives CASSPGHGAYNEQFF.

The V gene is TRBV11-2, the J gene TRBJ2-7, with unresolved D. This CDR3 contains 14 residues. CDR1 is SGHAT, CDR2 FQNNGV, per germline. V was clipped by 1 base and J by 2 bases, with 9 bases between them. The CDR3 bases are TGTGCCAGCAGCTTAGGCGCGTGGCCCTACGAGCAGTACTTC. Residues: CASSLGAWPYEQYF.

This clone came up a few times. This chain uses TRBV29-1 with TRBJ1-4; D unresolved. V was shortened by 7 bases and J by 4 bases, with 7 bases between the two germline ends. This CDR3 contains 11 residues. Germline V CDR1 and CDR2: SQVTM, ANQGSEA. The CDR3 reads CSAEINEKLFF. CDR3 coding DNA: TGCAGCGCTGAGATTAATGAAAAACTGTTTTTT. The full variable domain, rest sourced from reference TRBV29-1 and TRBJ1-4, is SAVISQKPSRDICQRGTSLTIQCQVDSQVTMMFWYRQQPGQSLTLIATANQGSEATYESGFVIDKFPISRPNLTFSTLTVSNMSPEDSSIYLCSAEINEKLFFGSGTQLSVL.